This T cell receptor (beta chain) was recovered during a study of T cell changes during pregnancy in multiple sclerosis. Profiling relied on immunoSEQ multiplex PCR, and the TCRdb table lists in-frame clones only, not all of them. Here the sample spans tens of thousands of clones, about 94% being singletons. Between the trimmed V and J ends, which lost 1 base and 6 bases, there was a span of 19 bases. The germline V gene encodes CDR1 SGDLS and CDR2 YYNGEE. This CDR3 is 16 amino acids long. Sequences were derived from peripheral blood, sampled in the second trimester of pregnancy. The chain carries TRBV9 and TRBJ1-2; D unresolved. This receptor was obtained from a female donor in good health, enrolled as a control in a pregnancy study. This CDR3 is CASSVFGSSGTNGYTF. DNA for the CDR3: TGTGCCAGCAGCGTATTTGGCTCATCGGGAACTAATGGCTACACCTTC.